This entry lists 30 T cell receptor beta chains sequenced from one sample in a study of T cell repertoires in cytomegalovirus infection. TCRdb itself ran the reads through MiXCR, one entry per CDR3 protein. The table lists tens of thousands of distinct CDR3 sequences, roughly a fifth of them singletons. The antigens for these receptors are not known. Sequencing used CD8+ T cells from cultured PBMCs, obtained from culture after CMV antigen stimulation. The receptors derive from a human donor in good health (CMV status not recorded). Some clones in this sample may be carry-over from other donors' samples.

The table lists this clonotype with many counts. This CDR3 reads CASSFSGRAGNEQFF. The CDR3 bases are TGTGCCAGCAGCTTTAGCGGGAGGGCCGGGAATGAGCAGTTCTTC. J is TRBJ2-1 and V is TRBV7-9; the match to TRBD2 covers 11 bases. The CDR3 consists of 15 residues. Losses at the gene ends were 3 bases for V and 7 bases for J; bases not matched to a gene: 5. CDR1 and CDR2 from the germline V gene are SEHNR and FQNEAQ (reference sequence).

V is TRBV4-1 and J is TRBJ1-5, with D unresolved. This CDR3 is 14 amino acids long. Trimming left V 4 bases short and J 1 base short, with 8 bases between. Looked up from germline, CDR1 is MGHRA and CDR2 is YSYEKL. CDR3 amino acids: CASSLGISNQPQHF. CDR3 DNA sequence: TGCGCCAGCAGCCTGGGTATAAGCAATCAGCCCCAGCATTTT.

CDR3 sequence: CASSTGQHNGETQYF. CDR3 nucleotides: TGTGCCAGCAGTACGGGACAGCATAATGGGGAGACCCAGTACTTC. The chain combines TRBV27 with TRBJ2-5; 7 positions match TRBD1. V was clipped by 5 bases and J by 5 bases; unmatched bases: 11. Germline CDR1 is MNHEY and CDR2 is SMNVEV (reference sequence). The CDR3 covers 15 residues.

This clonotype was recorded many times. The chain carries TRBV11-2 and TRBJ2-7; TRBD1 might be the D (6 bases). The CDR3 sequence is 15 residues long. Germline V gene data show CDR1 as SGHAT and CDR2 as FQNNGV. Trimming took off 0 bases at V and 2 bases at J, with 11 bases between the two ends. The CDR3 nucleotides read TGTGCCAGCAGCTTAGACCTGGACAGACCCTACGAGCAGTACTTC. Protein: CASSLDLDRPYEQYF.

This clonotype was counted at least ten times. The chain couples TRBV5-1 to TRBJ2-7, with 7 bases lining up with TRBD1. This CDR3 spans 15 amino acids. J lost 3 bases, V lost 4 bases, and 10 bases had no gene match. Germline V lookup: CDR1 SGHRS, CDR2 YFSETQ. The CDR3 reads CASSGTQGNVYEQYF. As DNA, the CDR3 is TGCGCCAGCAGCGGAACACAGGGGAACGTCTACGAGCAGTACTTC.

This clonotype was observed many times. The CDR3 sequence is CASSPLIQGRDGYTF. The CDR3 DNA reads as TGTGCCAGCTCACCACTCATACAGGGGCGGGATGGCTACACCTTC. The chain links TRBV18 to TRBJ1-2; TRBD1 matches at 7 bases. V lost 1 base, J lost 6 bases, and 8 bases stayed unmatched. Germline assignment: CDR1 KGHSH and CDR2 LQKENI. This CDR3 has 15 amino acids.

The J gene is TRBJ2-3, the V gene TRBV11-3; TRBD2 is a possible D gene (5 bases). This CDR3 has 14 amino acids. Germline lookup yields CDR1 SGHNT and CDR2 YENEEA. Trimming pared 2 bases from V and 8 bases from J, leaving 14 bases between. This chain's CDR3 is CASSLPEGSSTQYF. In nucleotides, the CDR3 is TGTGCCAGCAGCTTACCCGAGGGTTCAAGTACGCAGTATTTT.

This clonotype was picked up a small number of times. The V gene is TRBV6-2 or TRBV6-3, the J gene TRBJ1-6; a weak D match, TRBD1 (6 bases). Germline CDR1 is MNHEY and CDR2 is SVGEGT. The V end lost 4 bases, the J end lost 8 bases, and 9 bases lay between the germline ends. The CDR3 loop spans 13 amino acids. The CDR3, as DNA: TGTGCCAGCAGTTCAGGGGTCTATTCACCCCTCCACTTT. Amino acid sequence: CASSSGVYSPLHF.

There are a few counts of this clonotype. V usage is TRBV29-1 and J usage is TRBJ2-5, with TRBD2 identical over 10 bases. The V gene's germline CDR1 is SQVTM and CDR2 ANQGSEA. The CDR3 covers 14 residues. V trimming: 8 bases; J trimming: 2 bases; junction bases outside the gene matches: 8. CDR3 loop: CSLTLAGEQETQYF. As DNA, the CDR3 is TGCAGCCTAACCCTAGCGGGGGAACAAGAGACCCAGTACTTC.

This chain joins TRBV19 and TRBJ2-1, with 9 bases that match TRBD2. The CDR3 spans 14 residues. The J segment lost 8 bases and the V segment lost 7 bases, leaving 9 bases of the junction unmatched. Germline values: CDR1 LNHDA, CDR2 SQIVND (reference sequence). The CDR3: CASISSGSIYEQFF. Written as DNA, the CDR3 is TGTGCCAGTATAAGTAGCGGGAGCATCTATGAGCAGTTCTTC.

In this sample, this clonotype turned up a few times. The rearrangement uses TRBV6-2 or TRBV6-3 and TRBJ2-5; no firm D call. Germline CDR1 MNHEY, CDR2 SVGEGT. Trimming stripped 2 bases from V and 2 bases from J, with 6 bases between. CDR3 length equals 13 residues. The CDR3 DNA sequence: TGTGCCAGCAGTTACGGTGAACAAGAGACCCAGTACTTC. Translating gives CASSYGEQETQYF.

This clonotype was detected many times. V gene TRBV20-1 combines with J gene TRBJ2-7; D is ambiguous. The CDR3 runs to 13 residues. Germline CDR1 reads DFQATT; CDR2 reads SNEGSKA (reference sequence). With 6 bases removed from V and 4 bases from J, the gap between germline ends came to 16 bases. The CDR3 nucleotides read TGCAGTGCCACTGCTGGGTCCCGATACGAGCAGTACTTC. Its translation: CSATAGSRYEQYF.

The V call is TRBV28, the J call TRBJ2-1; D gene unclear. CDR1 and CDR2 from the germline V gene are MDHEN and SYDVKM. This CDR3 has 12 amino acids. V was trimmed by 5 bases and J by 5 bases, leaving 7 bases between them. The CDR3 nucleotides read TGTGCCAGCAGTCCCGTTAACAATGAGCAGTTCTTC. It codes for CASSPVNNEQFF. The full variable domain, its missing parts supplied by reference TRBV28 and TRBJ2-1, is DVKVTQSSRYLVKRTGEKVFLECVQDMDHENMFWYRQDPGLGLRLIYFSYDVKMKEKGDIPEGYSVSREKKERFSLILESASTNQTSMYLCASSPVNNEQFFGPGTRLTVL.

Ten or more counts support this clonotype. The CDR3 is CASSLADRGRDTQYF. CDR3 nucleotides: TGTGCCAGCAGCTTAGCGGACAGGGGGCGGGATACGCAGTATTTT. The chain employs TRBV7-2 and TRBJ2-3, with TRBD1 identical over 11 bases. CDR3 size: 15 residues. CDR1 and CDR2 (germline): SGHTA, FQGNSA. V trimming: 0 bases; J trimming: 6 bases; junction bases outside the gene matches: 2.

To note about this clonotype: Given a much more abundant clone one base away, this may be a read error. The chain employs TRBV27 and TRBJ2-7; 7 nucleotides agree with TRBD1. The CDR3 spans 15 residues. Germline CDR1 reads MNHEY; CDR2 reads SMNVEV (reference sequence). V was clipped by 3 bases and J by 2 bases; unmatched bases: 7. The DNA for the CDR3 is TGTGCCAGCAGTTTGGGACAGCTGGGAGCCTACGAGCAGTACTTC. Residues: CASSLGQLGAYEQYF.

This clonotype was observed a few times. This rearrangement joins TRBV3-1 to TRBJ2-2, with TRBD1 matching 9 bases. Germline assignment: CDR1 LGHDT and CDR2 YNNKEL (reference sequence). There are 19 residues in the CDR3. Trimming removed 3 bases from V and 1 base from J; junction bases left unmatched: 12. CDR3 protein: CASSQIPRTGDMNTGELFF. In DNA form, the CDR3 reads TGTGCCAGCAGCCAGATACCAAGGACAGGGGACATGAACACCGGGGAGCTGTTTTTT.

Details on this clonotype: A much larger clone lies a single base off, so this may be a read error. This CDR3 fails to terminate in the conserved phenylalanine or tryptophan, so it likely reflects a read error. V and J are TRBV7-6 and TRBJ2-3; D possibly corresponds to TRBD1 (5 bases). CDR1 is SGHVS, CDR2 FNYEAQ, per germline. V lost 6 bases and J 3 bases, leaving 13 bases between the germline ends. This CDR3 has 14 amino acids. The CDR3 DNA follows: TGTGCCAGCAGACATAAAGACAGAACAGATACGCAGTATATT. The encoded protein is CASRHKDRTDTQYI.

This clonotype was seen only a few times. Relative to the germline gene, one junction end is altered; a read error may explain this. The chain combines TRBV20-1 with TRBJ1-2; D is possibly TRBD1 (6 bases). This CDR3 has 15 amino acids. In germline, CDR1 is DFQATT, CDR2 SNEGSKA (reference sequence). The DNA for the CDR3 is TGCAGTGCCAGAGAGACAGGAGACCTCGGCTATGGCTACACCTTC. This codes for CSARETGDLGYGYTF.

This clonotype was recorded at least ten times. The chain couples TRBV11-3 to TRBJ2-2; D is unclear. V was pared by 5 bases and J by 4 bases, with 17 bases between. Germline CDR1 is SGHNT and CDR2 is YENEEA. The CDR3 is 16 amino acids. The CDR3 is CASSPPPTTGTGELFF. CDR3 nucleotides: TGTGCCAGCAGCCCCCCACCTACGACGGGCACCGGGGAGCTGTTTTTT.

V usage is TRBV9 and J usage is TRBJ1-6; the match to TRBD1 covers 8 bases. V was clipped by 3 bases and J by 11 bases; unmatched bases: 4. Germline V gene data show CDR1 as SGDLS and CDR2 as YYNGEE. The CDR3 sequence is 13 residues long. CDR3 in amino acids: CASSDGQGPPLHF. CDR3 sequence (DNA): TGTGCCAGCAGCGACGGACAGGGTCCACCCCTCCACTTT.

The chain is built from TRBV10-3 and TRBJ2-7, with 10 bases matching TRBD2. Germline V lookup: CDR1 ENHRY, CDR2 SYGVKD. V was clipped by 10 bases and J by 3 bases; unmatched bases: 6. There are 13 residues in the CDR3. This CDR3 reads CATEREGSYEQYF. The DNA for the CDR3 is TGTGCCACCGAGCGGGAGGGAAGCTACGAGCAGTACTTC.

In nucleotides, the CDR3 is TGTGCCAGCAGCCCGGACAGGACATTCCCTGAAGCTTTCTTT. It is translated as CASSPDRTFPEAFF. This chain connects TRBV7-9 to TRBJ1-1, with TRBD1 matching over 7 bases. The CDR3 covers 14 residues. Germline CDR1 SEHNR, CDR2 FQNEAQ (reference sequence). The ends lost 5 bases at V and 6 bases at J; junction bases unmatched: 9. Full variable domain (rest looked up from reference TRBV7-9 and TRBJ1-1): DTGVSQNPRHKITKRGQNVTFRCDPISEHNRLYWYRQTLGQGPEFLTYFQNEAQLEKSRLLSDRFSAERPKGSFSTLEIQRTEQGDSAMYLCASSPDRTFPEAFFGQGTRLTVV.

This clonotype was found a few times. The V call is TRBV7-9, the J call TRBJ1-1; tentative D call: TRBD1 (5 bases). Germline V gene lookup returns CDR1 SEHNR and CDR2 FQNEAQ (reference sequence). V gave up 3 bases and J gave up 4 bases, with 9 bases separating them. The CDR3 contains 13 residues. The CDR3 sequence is CASSFPGGTEAFF. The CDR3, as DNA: TGTGCCAGCAGCTTCCCGGGGGGCACTGAAGCTTTCTTT.

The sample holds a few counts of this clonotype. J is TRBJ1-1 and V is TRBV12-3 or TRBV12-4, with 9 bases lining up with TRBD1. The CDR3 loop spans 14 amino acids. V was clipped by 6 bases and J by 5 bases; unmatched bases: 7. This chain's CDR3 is CASRTTGGRTEAFF. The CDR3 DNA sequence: TGTGCCAGCAGAACCACAGGGGGCAGGACTGAAGCTTTCTTT.

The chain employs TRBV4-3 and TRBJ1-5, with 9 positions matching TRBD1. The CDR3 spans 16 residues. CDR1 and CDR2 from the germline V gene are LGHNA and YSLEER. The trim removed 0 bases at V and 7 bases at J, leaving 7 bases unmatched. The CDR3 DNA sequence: TGCGCCAGCAGCCAAGATTCGCGACAGGGGGTGCAGCCCCAGCATTTT. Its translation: CASSQDSRQGVQPQHF.

The DNA for the CDR3 is TGCAGTGCTAGAGATTACTGGGACAGCAGTGAGCAGTTCTTC. Translation gives CSARDYWDSSEQFF. The rearrangement links TRBV20-1 to TRBJ2-1; 7 bases are shared with TRBD1. The V segment lost 0 bases and the J segment 9 bases; nucleotides outside the gene matches: 8. From germline, CDR1 is DFQATT and CDR2 SNEGSKA (reference sequence). CDR3 size: 14 residues.

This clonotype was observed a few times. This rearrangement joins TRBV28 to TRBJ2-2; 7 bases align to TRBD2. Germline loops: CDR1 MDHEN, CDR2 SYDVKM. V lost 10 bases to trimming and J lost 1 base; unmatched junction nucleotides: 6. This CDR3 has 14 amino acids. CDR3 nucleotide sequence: TGTGCCATCAGACGGGGGGTGAACACCGGGGAGCTGTTTTTT. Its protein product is CAIRRGVNTGELFF.

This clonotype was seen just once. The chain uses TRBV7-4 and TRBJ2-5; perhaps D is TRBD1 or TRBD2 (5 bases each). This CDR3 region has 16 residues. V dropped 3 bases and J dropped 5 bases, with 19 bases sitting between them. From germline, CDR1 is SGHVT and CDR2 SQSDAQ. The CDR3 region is CASSLPEFQGRETQYF. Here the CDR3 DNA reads TGTGCCAGCAGCTTGCCAGAATTCCAGGGACGGGAGACCCAGTACTTC.

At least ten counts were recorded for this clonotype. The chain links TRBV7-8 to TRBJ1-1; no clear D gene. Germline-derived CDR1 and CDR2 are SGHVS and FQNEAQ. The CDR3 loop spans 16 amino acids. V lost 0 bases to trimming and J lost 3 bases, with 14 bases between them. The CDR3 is CASSLAYVTTDTEAFF. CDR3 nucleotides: TGTGCCAGCAGCTTAGCCTACGTGACGACCGACACTGAAGCTTTCTTT.

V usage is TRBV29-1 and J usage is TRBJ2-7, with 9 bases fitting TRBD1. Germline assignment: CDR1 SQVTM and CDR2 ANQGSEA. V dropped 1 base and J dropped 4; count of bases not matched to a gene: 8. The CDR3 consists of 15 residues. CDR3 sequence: CSVEVFRDRAYEQYF. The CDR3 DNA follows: TGCAGCGTTGAAGTATTTAGGGACAGGGCTTACGAGCAGTACTTC.